This T cell receptor beta chain was sequenced during a study of early T cells in non-severe SARS-CoV-2 infection. The overall study: Sequencing used unsorted whole-blood bulk RNA, so chains lack pairing. Study-wide points: In VDJdb matching, anti-spike CD8 responses were favored while private and CD4 specificities went missing.

Individual cDNA molecules were tagged with unique molecular identifiers, the study reported. TCRdb redid the calling of the 5' RACE reads with MiXCR, one entry per CDR3 protein. The repertoire has 100,000 to 120,000 distinct CDR3 sequences, around an eighth of them found once; the top ten carry about 3.8%. Germline lookup yields CDR1 LGHNT and CDR2 FRNRAP. Between the trimmed V and J ends, which lost 5 bases and 7 bases, there was a span of 16 bases. This CDR3 comprises 14 residues. Many counts were recorded for this clonotype. What it recognizes is unknown. The chain carries TRBV12-5 and TRBJ2-3; possibly TRBD2 for D (6 bases). The input for sequencing was whole blood, taken at baseline. The clonotype comes from an adult who was a healthcare worker with PCR-confirmed SARS-CoV-2 infection or an uninfected control (not recorded which). CDR3 amino acids: CASGPEGRRHTQYF. The CDR3 DNA reads as TGTGCTAGTGGTCCGGAGGGACGTCGCCATACGCAGTATTTT.